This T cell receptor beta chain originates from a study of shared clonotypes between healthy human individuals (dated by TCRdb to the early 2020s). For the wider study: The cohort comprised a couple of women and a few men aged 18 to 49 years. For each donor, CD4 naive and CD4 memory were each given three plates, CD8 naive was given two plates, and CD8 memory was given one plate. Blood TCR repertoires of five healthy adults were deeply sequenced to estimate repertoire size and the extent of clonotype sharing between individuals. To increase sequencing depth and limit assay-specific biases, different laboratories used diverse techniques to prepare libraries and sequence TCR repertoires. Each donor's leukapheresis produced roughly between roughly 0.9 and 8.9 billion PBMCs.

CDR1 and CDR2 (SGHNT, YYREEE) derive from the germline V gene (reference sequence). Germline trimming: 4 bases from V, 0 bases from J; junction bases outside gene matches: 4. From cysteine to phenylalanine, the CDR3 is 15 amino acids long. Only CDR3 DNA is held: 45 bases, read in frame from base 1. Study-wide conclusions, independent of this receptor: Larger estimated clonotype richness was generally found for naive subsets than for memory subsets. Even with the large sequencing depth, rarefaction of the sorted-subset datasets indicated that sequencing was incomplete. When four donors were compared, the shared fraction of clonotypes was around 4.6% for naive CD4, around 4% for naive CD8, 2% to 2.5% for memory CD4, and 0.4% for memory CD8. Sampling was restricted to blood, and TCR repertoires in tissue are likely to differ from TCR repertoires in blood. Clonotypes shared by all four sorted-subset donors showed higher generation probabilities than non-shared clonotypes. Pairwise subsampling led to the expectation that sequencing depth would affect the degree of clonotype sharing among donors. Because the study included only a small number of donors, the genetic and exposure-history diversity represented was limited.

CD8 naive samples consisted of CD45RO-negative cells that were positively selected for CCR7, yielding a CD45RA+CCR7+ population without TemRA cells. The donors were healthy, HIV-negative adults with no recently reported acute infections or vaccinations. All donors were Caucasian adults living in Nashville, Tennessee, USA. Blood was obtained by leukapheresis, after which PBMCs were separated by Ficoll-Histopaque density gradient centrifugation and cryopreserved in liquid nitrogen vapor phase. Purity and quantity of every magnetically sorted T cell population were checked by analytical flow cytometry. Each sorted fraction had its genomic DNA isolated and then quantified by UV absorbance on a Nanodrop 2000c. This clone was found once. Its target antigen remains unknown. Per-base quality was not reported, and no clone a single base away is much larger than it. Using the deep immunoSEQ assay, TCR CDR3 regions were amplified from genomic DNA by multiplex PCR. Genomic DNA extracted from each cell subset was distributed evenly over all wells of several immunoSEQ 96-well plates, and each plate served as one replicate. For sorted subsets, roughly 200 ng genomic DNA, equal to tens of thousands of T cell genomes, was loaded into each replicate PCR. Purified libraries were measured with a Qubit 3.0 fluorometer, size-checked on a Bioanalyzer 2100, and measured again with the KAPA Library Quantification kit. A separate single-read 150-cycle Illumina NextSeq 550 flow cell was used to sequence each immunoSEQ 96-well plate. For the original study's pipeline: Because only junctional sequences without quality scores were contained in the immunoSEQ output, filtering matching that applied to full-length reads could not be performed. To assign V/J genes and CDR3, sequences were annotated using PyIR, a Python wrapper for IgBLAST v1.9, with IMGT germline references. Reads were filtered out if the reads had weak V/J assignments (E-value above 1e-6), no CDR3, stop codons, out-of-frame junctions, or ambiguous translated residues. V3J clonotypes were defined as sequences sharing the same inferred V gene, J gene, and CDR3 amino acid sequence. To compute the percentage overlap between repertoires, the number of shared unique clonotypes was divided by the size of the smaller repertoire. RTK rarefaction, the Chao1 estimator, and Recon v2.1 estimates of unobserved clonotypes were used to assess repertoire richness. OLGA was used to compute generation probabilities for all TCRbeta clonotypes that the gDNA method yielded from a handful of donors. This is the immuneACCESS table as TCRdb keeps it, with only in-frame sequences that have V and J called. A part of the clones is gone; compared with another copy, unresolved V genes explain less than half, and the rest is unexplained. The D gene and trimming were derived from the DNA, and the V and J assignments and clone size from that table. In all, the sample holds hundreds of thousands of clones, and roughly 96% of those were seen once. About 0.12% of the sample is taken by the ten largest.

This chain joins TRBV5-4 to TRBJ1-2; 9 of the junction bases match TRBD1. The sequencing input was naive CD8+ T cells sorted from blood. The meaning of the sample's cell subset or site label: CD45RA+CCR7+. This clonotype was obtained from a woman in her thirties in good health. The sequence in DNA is TGTGCCAGCAGCCTCGGGACAGGGACTAACTATGGCTACACCTTC. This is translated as CASSLGTGTNYGYTF.